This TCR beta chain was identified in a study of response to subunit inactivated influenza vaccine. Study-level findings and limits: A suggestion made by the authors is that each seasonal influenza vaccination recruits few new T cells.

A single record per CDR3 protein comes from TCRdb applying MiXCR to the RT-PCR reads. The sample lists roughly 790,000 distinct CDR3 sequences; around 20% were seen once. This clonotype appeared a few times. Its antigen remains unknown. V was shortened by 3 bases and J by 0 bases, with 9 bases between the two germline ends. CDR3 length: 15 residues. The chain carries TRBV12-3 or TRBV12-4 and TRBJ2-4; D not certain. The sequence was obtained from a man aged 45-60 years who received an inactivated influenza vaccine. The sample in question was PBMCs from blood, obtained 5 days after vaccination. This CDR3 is CASSFSVPAKNIQYF. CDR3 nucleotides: TGTGCCAGCAGTTTCAGCGTCCCAGCCAAAAACATTCAGTACTTC.